These T cell receptor beta chains were read from a single sample in a study of T cell repertoires in aging, cancer and after chemotherapy. Via MiXCR, TCRdb re-called the multiplex PCR reads, giving one row per CDR3 protein. The sample has approximately 2,300 distinct CDR3 sequences, roughly 25% seen once; the top ten hold approximately 6%. Sequencing was carried out using blood. All receptors derive from a human donor with a solid tumor. The CDR3 runs from the conserved cysteine through the conserved F or W. Fields, in order: clone size, D gene, V gene, J gene, CDR3 protein, CDR3 DNA. The D gene is left open where the match is weak. The size field is filled for only some rows; it gives once, few, many or a size class.

abundance: -
d_gene: TRBD1
v_gene: TRBV5-4
j_gene: TRBJ2-2
CDR3aa: CASRPHNRGETGELFF
CDR3nt: TGTGCCAGCAGACCGCATAACAGGGGTGAGACCGGGGAGCTGTTTTTT

abundance: few
d_gene: -
v_gene: TRBV4-1
j_gene: TRBJ2-7
CDR3aa: CASSQDLYEQYF
CDR3nt: TGCGCCAGCAGCCAAGATCTCTACGAGCAGTACTTC

abundance: -
d_gene: -
v_gene: TRBV7-9
j_gene: TRBJ2-1
CDR3aa: CASSLRIKDEQFF
CDR3nt: TGTGCCAGCAGCTTACGTATTAAAGATGAGCAGTTCTTC

abundance: medium-sized
d_gene: -
v_gene: TRBV20-1
j_gene: TRBJ1-1
CDR3aa: CSARGLRGHEAFF
CDR3nt: TGCAGTGCTCGAGGGCTTCGTGGGCATGAAGCTTTCTTT

abundance: once
d_gene: -
v_gene: TRBV6-1
j_gene: TRBJ2-3
CDR3aa: CASMVSYTQYF
CDR3nt: TGTGCCAGCATGGTGTCATATACGCAGTATTTT

abundance: few
d_gene: -
v_gene: TRBV20-1
j_gene: TRBJ1-1
CDR3aa: CSARPGHLNTEAFF
CDR3nt: TGCAGTGCTAGACCTGGACACCTGAACACTGAAGCTTTCTTT

abundance: few
d_gene: -
v_gene: TRBV6-1
j_gene: TRBJ1-2
CDR3aa: CASSLEGLAGYTF
CDR3nt: TGTGCCAGCAGTCTGGAGGGGCTAGCTGGCTACACCTTC

abundance: -
d_gene: TRBD1
v_gene: TRBV19
j_gene: TRBJ2-1
CDR3aa: CANLPGTGSLRGYNEQFF
CDR3nt: TGTGCCAATCTCCCCGGGACAGGGTCCCTAAGGGGCTACAATGAGCAGTTCTTC

abundance: few
d_gene: -
v_gene: TRBV20-1
j_gene: TRBJ2-1
CDR3aa: CSALSVVGINEQFF
CDR3nt: TGCAGTGCTCTGTCGGTCGTTGGTATCAATGAGCAGTTCTTC

abundance: few
d_gene: -
v_gene: TRBV6-5
j_gene: TRBJ1-1
CDR3aa: CASTEDGNTEAFF
CDR3nt: TGTGCCAGCACCGAGGACGGGAACACTGAAGCTTTCTTT

abundance: medium-sized
d_gene: -
v_gene: TRBV6-1
j_gene: TRBJ1-5
CDR3aa: CASSEALGGQPQHF
CDR3nt: TGTGCCAGCAGTGAAGCGCTGGGGGGTCAGCCCCAGCATTTT

abundance: -
d_gene: TRBD1
v_gene: TRBV29-1
j_gene: TRBJ2-5
CDR3aa: CSVEGVGTASYNEQYF
CDR3nt: TGCAGCGTTGAGGGTGTTGGGACAGCCTCCTACAATGAGCAGTACTTC

abundance: -
d_gene: -
v_gene: TRBV12-3/TRBV12-4
j_gene: TRBJ1-5
CDR3aa: CASRKSGLSNQPQHF
CDR3nt: TGTGCCAGCAGGAAGTCGGGGCTTAGCAATCAGCCCCAGCATTTT

abundance: -
d_gene: -
v_gene: TRBV27
j_gene: TRBJ2-3
CDR3aa: CASSQGDGGTQYF
CDR3nt: TGTGCCAGCAGTCAGGGGGACGGGGGTACGCAGTATTTT

abundance: medium-sized
d_gene: TRBD2
v_gene: TRBV19
j_gene: TRBJ2-2
CDR3aa: CASRAGANTGELFF
CDR3nt: TGTGCCAGTAGAGCGGGGGCGAACACCGGGGAGCTGTTTTTT

abundance: large
d_gene: TRBD2
v_gene: TRBV19
j_gene: TRBJ2-7
CDR3aa: CASSKLAGASYEQYF
CDR3nt: TGTGCCAGTAGCAAACTAGCGGGAGCGTCCTACGAGCAGTACTTC

abundance: -
d_gene: TRBD2
v_gene: TRBV20-1
j_gene: TRBJ2-1
CDR3aa: CSATPLTSGLNEQFF
CDR3nt: TGCAGTGCCACCCCCTTGACTAGCGGCCTTAATGAGCAGTTCTTC

abundance: few
d_gene: -
v_gene: TRBV7-2
j_gene: TRBJ1-4
CDR3aa: CASSLGSRSNEKLFF
CDR3nt: TGTGCCAGCAGCCTAGGGTCCAGGAGTAATGAAAAACTGTTTTTT

abundance: few
d_gene: -
v_gene: TRBV20-1
j_gene: TRBJ2-5
CDR3aa: CSAKSRPTPGETQYF
CDR3nt: TGCAGTGCTAAATCCAGGCCGACTCCCGGGGAGACCCAGTACTTC

abundance: -
d_gene: -
v_gene: TRBV20-1
j_gene: TRBJ1-2
CDR3aa: CSARDVERAVGYTF
CDR3nt: TGCAGTGCTAGAGACGTAGAAAGGGCGGTTGGCTACACCTTC

abundance: -
d_gene: -
v_gene: TRBV13
j_gene: TRBJ1-2
CDR3aa: CASNNQGTNNYGYTF
CDR3nt: TGTGCCAGCAATAATCAGGGAACGAATAACTATGGCTACACCTTC

abundance: -
d_gene: -
v_gene: TRBV5-1
j_gene: TRBJ1-2
CDR3aa: CASSMSNNYGYTF
CDR3nt: TGCGCCAGCAGCATGAGCAATAACTATGGCTACACCTTC

abundance: few
d_gene: TRBD2
v_gene: TRBV20-1
j_gene: TRBJ2-3
CDR3aa: CSATPTSGFTDTQYF
CDR3nt: TGCAGTGCTACCCCGACTAGCGGATTCACAGATACGCAGTATTTT

abundance: large
d_gene: -
v_gene: TRBV19
j_gene: TRBJ2-6
CDR3aa: CASSYSGANVLTF
CDR3nt: TGTGCCAGTAGCTATTCTGGGGCCAACGTCCTGACTTTC

abundance: -
d_gene: TRBD2
v_gene: TRBV6-5
j_gene: TRBJ2-2
CDR3aa: CASRPSSTSGKTGELFF
CDR3nt: TGTGCCAGCAGGCCTTCCTCTACTAGCGGAAAAACCGGGGAGCTGTTTTTT

abundance: -
d_gene: TRBD2
v_gene: TRBV28
j_gene: TRBJ2-2
CDR3aa: CASTPRTSGRADTGELFF
CDR3nt: TGTGCCAGCACCCCCCGGACTAGCGGGAGGGCCGACACCGGGGAGCTGTTTTTT

abundance: -
d_gene: -
v_gene: TRBV7-9
j_gene: TRBJ1-1
CDR3aa: CASSYGQIPEAFF
CDR3nt: TGTGCCAGCAGCTACGGCCAGATCCCTGAAGCTTTCTTT

abundance: few
d_gene: -
v_gene: TRBV5-4
j_gene: TRBJ1-2
CDR3aa: CASSLPGLEGGYTF
CDR3nt: TGTGCCAGCAGCTTGCCAGGACTAGAGGGTGGCTACACCTTC

abundance: -
d_gene: TRBD1
v_gene: TRBV27
j_gene: TRBJ1-1
CDR3aa: CASSLYRGTEAFF
CDR3nt: TGTGCCAGCAGTTTATACAGGGGCACTGAAGCTTTCTTT

abundance: large
d_gene: TRBD1
v_gene: TRBV19
j_gene: TRBJ1-2
CDR3aa: CASSRRDRRNGYTF
CDR3nt: TGTGCCAGTAGTAGACGGGACAGGCGGAATGGCTACACCTTC

abundance: few
d_gene: -
v_gene: TRBV5-6
j_gene: TRBJ2-5
CDR3aa: CASSPIPGSGREETQYF
CDR3nt: TGTGCCAGCAGCCCAATACCGGGGAGCGGAAGGGAAGAGACCCAGTACTTC

abundance: medium-sized
d_gene: TRBD2
v_gene: TRBV6-5
j_gene: TRBJ2-2
CDR3aa: CASSYSRLAGVSGELFF
CDR3nt: TGTGCCAGCAGTTACTCGAGGCTAGCGGGAGTGTCCGGGGAGCTGTTTTTT

abundance: -
d_gene: TRBD1
v_gene: TRBV18
j_gene: TRBJ1-1
CDR3aa: CASSPLTGVNTEAFF
CDR3nt: TGTGCCAGCTCACCACTAACAGGGGTCAACACTGAAGCTTTCTTT

abundance: large
d_gene: -
v_gene: TRBV6-5
j_gene: TRBJ2-7
CDR3aa: CASSISGTTLRTYEQYF
CDR3nt: TGTGCCAGCAGTATTAGTGGGACAACCCTTCGCACGTACGAGCAGTACTTC

abundance: large
d_gene: -
v_gene: TRBV20-1
j_gene: TRBJ2-7
CDR3aa: CSASDGLGEQYF
CDR3nt: TGCAGTGCTAGTGATGGCCTTGGCGAGCAGTACTTC

abundance: -
d_gene: -
v_gene: TRBV7-9
j_gene: TRBJ1-3
CDR3aa: CASSSSGGPGGNTIYF
CDR3nt: TGTGCCAGCAGCTCGAGCGGGGGGCCGGGTGGAAACACCATATATTTT

abundance: large
d_gene: -
v_gene: TRBV29-1
j_gene: TRBJ1-4
CDR3aa: CSVVGFGTNEKLFF
CDR3nt: TGCAGCGTTGTGGGATTTGGAACTAATGAAAAACTGTTTTTT

abundance: -
d_gene: TRBD1
v_gene: TRBV20-1
j_gene: TRBJ2-3
CDR3aa: CSARGTGGTDTQYF
CDR3nt: TGCAGTGCTAGGGGGACAGGGGGCACAGATACGCAGTATTTT

abundance: medium-sized
d_gene: -
v_gene: TRBV20-1
j_gene: TRBJ1-1
CDR3aa: CSASMAGREAFF
CDR3nt: TGCAGTGCTTCTATGGCAGGACGAGAAGCTTTCTTT

abundance: few
d_gene: -
v_gene: TRBV20-1
j_gene: TRBJ1-5
CDR3aa: CSASGNSNQPQHF
CDR3nt: TGCAGTGCTAGTGGGAATAGCAATCAGCCCCAGCATTTT

abundance: few
d_gene: -
v_gene: TRBV5-1
j_gene: TRBJ2-3
CDR3aa: CASSLSRAGYTDTQYF
CDR3nt: TGCGCCAGCAGCTTGTCCCGAGCAGGGTACACAGATACGCAGTATTTT